What follows are 28 T cell receptor beta chains derived from one specimen sequenced in a study of OX40 agonist ivuxolimab in advanced cancers. Library construction relied on the immunoSEQ multiplex PCR assay. TCRdb mirrors the immuneACCESS table, restricted to in-frame sequences. Some clones are absent from its copies; in checked studies, under half trace to an unresolved V gene, and the reason for the others is unknown. Within this sample are tens of thousands of clones, with roughly 84% of them counted one time only. 10% to 15% of the sample is taken by the ten largest. The sequencing used CD4+ or CD8+ T cells sorted from blood, collected in a trial of the OX40 agonist ivuxolimab. The receptors here all came from an adult with an advanced solid tumor such as melanoma, head and neck, liver or kidney cancer.

The gene calls are TRBV7-6 and TRBJ2-7; no clear D. The germline V gene encodes CDR1 SGHVS and CDR2 FNYEAQ. The germline V and J ends were trimmed by 0 bases and 4 bases, with 7 bases remaining between them. The CDR3 contains 13 residues. CDR3 DNA sequence: TGTGCCAGCAGCTTAGCGGTAGGGTACGAGCAGTACTTC. Protein product: CASSLAVGYEQYF.

The chain recombines TRBV7-2 with TRBJ1-4, with unresolved D. V lost 5 bases to trimming and J lost 8 bases, with 12 bases between them. The germline V gene has CDR1 SGHTA and CDR2 FQGNSA. This CDR3 contains 13 residues. The CDR3 DNA follows: TGTGCCAGCAGCCTGACTGACCCCGAAAAACTGTTTTTT. Its translation is CASSLTDPEKLFF.

V and J are TRBV27 and TRBJ1-5, with D unclear. V gave up 0 bases and J gave up 7 bases, with 10 bases separating them. The length of the CDR3 is 14 residues. Per germline, CDR1 MNHEY and CDR2 SMNVEV (reference sequence). In nucleotides, the CDR3 is TGTGCCAGCAGTTTATCTCAGGCAACGCAGCCCCAGCATTTT. Translation gives CASSLSQATQPQHF.

This rearrangement joins TRBV19 to TRBJ2-1, with 7 positions matching TRBD1. Germline-derived CDR1 and CDR2 are LNHDA and SQIVND (reference sequence). The CDR3 is 15 amino acids. Trimming removed 5 bases from V and 0 bases from J; junction bases left unmatched: 4. CDR3 DNA sequence: TGTGCCAGTAGTCCGTCAGGGGGCTCCTACAATGAGCAGTTCTTC. As protein: CASSPSGGSYNEQFF.

The genes are TRBV7-8 and TRBJ2-2; D is perhaps TRBD2 (6 bases). Germline V gene data show CDR1 as SGHVS and CDR2 as FQNEAQ. CDR3 length: 16 residues. Trimming took off 5 bases at V and 0 bases at J, with 13 bases between the two ends. CDR3 region: CASSHLRGSNTGELFF. DNA for the CDR3: TGTGCCAGCAGCCATCTGCGGGGCTCGAACACCGGGGAGCTGTTTTTT.

The genes are TRBV19 and TRBJ2-1; 9 bases fit TRBD2. The germline CDR1 and CDR2 sequences are LNHDA and SQIVND (reference sequence). The ends lost 3 bases at V and 5 bases at J; junction bases unmatched: 14. This CDR3 has 18 amino acids. CDR3: CASSIYRLAGVPHNEQFF. The DNA of the CDR3 is TGTGCCAGTAGTATCTATCGGTTAGCGGGAGTGCCCCACAATGAGCAGTTCTTC.

The rearrangement uses TRBV9 and TRBJ1-2; D unresolved. Germline V CDR1 and CDR2: SGDLS, YYNGEE. V gave up 0 bases and J gave up 3 bases, with 6 bases separating them. This CDR3 spans 13 amino acids. CDR3 in DNA: TGTGCCAGCAGCGTAGAAGGGTACTATGGCTACACCTTC. Its protein product is CASSVEGYYGYTF.

This clone is medium-sized within its sample. The V and J genes are TRBV6-1 and TRBJ2-7; TRBD2 aligns across 7 bases. Germline-derived CDR1 and CDR2 are MNHNS and SASEGT. V was pared by 4 bases and J by 0 bases, with 15 bases of the junction left unmatched. The CDR3 is made up of 18 amino acids. The CDR3: CASSGGLAVTLTSYEQYF. The CDR3 nucleotides read TGTGCCAGCAGTGGGGGTCTAGCGGTAACTCTTACCTCCTACGAGCAGTACTTC.

The chain uses TRBV7-9 and TRBJ2-1; D possibly corresponds to TRBD1 (5 bases). V gave up 6 bases and J gave up 8 bases, with 14 bases separating them. The CDR3 covers 13 residues. Looked up from germline, CDR1 is SEHNR and CDR2 is FQNEAQ (reference sequence). CDR3 region: CASSSPGIDEQFF. CDR3 DNA: TGTGCCAGCAGTTCGCCAGGGATTGATGAGCAGTTCTTC.

This clone has a single count. J is TRBJ2-3 and V is TRBV15; maybe TRBD2 (5 bases). Trimming took off 0 bases at V and 2 bases at J, with 9 bases between the two ends. This CDR3 is built from 15 residues. Germline V gene data show CDR1 as LNHNV and CDR2 as YYDKDF (reference sequence). The CDR3 reads CATSRDRGHTDTQYF. For the CDR3, the DNA is TGTGCCACCAGCAGAGATCGAGGGCACACAGATACGCAGTATTTT. Full variable domain (missing parts from reference TRBV15 and TRBJ2-3): DAMVIQNPRYQVTQFGKPVTLSCSQTLNHNVMYWYQQKSSQAPKLLFHYYDKDFNNEADTPDNFQSRRPNTSFCFLDIRSPGLGDTAMYLCATSRDRGHTDTQYFGPGTRLTVL.

The chain couples TRBV28 to TRBJ2-5; tentative D call: TRBD1 (7 bases). There are 17 residues in the CDR3. CDR1 MDHEN and CDR2 SYDVKM come from the germline V gene. Deletions cut 5 bases from V and 1 base from J, with 20 bases between. The CDR3 region has the DNA TGTGCCAGCAGTCCGTCCGACAGGGCGGGACCCCAAGAGACCCAGTACTTC. Residues: CASSPSDRAGPQETQYF.

This rearrangement joins TRBV28 to TRBJ2-5, with a possible D match to TRBD1 (6 bases). In germline, CDR1 is MDHEN, CDR2 SYDVKM. This CDR3 comprises 14 residues. Trimming left V 2 bases short and J 2 bases short, with 9 bases between. CDR3 sequence: CASSLSDRQETQYF. As DNA, the CDR3 is TGTGCCAGCAGTTTAAGCGACAGGCAAGAGACCCAGTACTTC.

The rearrangement uses TRBV30 and TRBJ1-1; the D is unclear. The CDR3 loop spans 11 amino acids. Trimming left V 1 base short and J 8 bases short, with 8 bases between. CDR1 GTSNPN and CDR2 SVGIG come from the germline V gene (reference sequence). The CDR3 region is CAWSGTGEAFF. The CDR3 DNA is TGTGCCTGGAGTGGGACCGGAGAAGCTTTCTTT.

The V gene is TRBV7-9, the J gene TRBJ2-1, with 12 bases identical to TRBD2. This CDR3 contains 14 residues. V was pared by 3 bases and J by 8 bases, with 2 bases of the junction left unmatched. Germline-derived CDR1 and CDR2 are SEHNR and FQNEAQ (reference sequence). CDR3 nucleotide sequence: TGTGCCAGCAGCTTGACTAGCGGGAGAGATGAGCAGTTCTTC. Protein product: CASSLTSGRDEQFF.

This clone has just one count. The chain couples TRBV6-4 to TRBJ2-1; possibly TRBD2 for D (7 bases). Per germline, CDR1 MRHNA and CDR2 SNTAGT. CDR3 length: 17 amino acids. V was shortened by 0 bases and J by 7 bases, with 19 bases between the two germline ends. DNA for the CDR3: TGTGCCAGCAGTGACTCCGCCGGTGGCGGGGGCAAGAATGAGCAGTTCTTC. Its protein product is CASSDSAGGGGKNEQFF.

The chain has TRBV18 and TRBJ2-2, with D hard to call. Trimming left V 8 bases short and J 3 bases short, with 7 bases between. The CDR3 covers 12 residues. From germline, CDR1 is KGHSH and CDR2 LQKENI. The CDR3 DNA sequence: TGTGCCAGCGCCTCGGACACCGGGGAGCTGTTTTTT. Translating it yields CASASDTGELFF.

This chain uses TRBV6-5 with TRBJ2-1; 14 bases agree with TRBD2. J lost 14 bases, V lost 5 bases, and 11 bases had no gene match. The CDR3 is made up of 15 amino acids. From germline, CDR1 is MNHEY and CDR2 SVGAGI. CDR3 nucleotide sequence: TGTGCCAGCAGTAACGGGACTAGCGGGAGTTTGGACGAGTTCTTC. Its translation: CASSNGTSGSLDEFF.

The chain recombines TRBV4-3 with TRBJ2-2; 8 positions match TRBD2. V gave up 1 base and J gave up 6 bases; unmatched junction bases: 10. The CDR3 totals 17 residues. CDR1 and CDR2 (germline): LGHNA, YSLEER. CDR3 DNA: TGCGCCAGCAGCCAAGGCATGGTAGCGGGGAATCCCGGGGAGCTGTTTTTT. This gives the protein CASSQGMVAGNPGELFF.

The V gene is TRBV5-6, the J gene TRBJ1-4; tentatively, D is TRBD1 (6 bases). Germline V gene sequence: CDR1 SGHDT, CDR2 YYEEEE. V dropped 3 bases and J dropped 3 bases, with 15 bases sitting between them. This CDR3 contains 16 residues. This CDR3 reads CASSSLLGGANEKLFF. The CDR3 DNA is TGTGCCAGCAGCTCCCTGTTAGGGGGTGCTAATGAAAAACTGTTTTTT.

This clone was counted a single time. J is TRBJ2-2 and V is TRBV11-3; 11 nucleotides agree with TRBD2. Losses at the gene ends were 5 bases for V and 4 bases for J; bases not matched to a gene: 3. Germline loops: CDR1 SGHNT, CDR2 YENEEA. The CDR3 loop spans 15 amino acids. In DNA form, the CDR3 reads TGTGCCAGCAGCGAGGGGACTAGCGGCACCGGGGAGCTGTTTTTT. Translation: CASSEGTSGTGELFF.

This clone has a single count. V and J are TRBV6-6 and TRBJ1-2; no clear D gene. The CDR3 extends over 13 amino acids. Trimming took 2 bases from V and 5 from J, leaving 9 bases between them. Germline-derived CDR1 and CDR2 are MNHNY and SVGAGI (reference sequence). This CDR3 is CASSYGTDYGYTF. The CDR3 DNA reads as TGTGCCAGCAGTTACGGTACGGATTATGGCTACACCTTC.

A word on this clone: At one end, the junction sequence differs from germline, possibly due to a read error. CDR3 residues: CASSLGGPTGPGLETQYF. The CDR3 coding sequence is TGTGCCAGCAGCCTAGGGGGGCCGACTGGGCCTGGTTTAGAGACCCAGTACTTC. This chain uses TRBV13 with TRBJ2-5; tentatively, D is TRBD1 or TRBD2 (6 bases each). Germline-derived CDR1 and CDR2 are PRHDT and FYEKMQ (reference sequence). The CDR3 is made up of 18 amino acids.

This clone came up a few times. The chain uses TRBV2 and TRBJ1-2, with D maybe TRBD1 (5 bases). V lost 7 bases to trimming and J lost 4 bases, with 13 bases between them. Per the germline V gene, CDR1 is SNHLY and CDR2 is FYNNEI. The CDR3 covers 13 residues. The CDR3 DNA sequence: TGTGCCAGCACCCTGGGTGGGGGCTATGGCTACACCTTC. Protein sequence: CASTLGGGYGYTF.

The chain links TRBV7-7 to TRBJ2-6; unclear D gene. This CDR3 comprises 17 residues. Germline values: CDR1 SSHAT, CDR2 FNYEAQ (reference sequence). V lost 5 bases and J 5 bases, leaving 19 bases between the germline ends. CDR3 in DNA: TGTGCCAGCAGCATGGATATGCCACAAAGTCGGGCCAACGTCCTGACTTTC. Translation: CASSMDMPQSRANVLTF.

The rearrangement links TRBV7-8 to TRBJ1-4; no firm D call. The CDR3 sequence is 14 residues long. Per the germline V gene, CDR1 is SGHVS and CDR2 is FQNEAQ. The germline V and J ends were trimmed by 2 bases and 4 bases, with 8 bases remaining between them. CDR3 bases: TGTGCCAGCAGCTTATGGGGAAATAATGAAAAACTGTTTTTT. Residues: CASSLWGNNEKLFF.

This chain uses TRBV5-4 with TRBJ2-5; TRBD2 agrees at 8 bases. V shed 1 base and J 4 bases; nucleotides not matched to a gene: 12. The CDR3 runs to 17 residues. The germline CDR1 and CDR2 sequences are SGHNT and YYREEE (reference sequence). The CDR3 sequence is CASSLTSGGTGGETQYF. DNA of the CDR3: TGTGCCAGCAGCTTGACTAGCGGAGGGACCGGGGGAGAGACCCAGTACTTC.

This clone was counted once. The genes are TRBV4-1 and TRBJ2-5; TRBD2 aligns across 7 bases. V shed 0 bases, J shed 6 bases, and the junction held 7 bases outside the gene matches. This CDR3 comprises 15 residues. In germline, CDR1 is MGHRA, CDR2 YSYEKL. CDR3 DNA: TGCGCCAGCAGCCAAGAGCTGGCGGGAGAAAAGACCCAGTACTTC. This sequence encodes CASSQELAGEKTQYF.

The CDR3 loop reads CASSLVGIRDTPSHNYGYTF. CDR3 coding DNA: TGCGCCAGCAGCTTGGTGGGGATCAGGGACACCCCCTCTCACAACTATGGCTACACCTTC. The rearrangement uses TRBV5-1 and TRBJ1-2, with D possibly being TRBD1 (6 bases). The length of the CDR3 is 20 residues. The germline V gene encodes CDR1 SGHRS and CDR2 YFSETQ. Trimming stripped 0 bases from V and 2 bases from J, with 26 bases between. Full variable domain (rest looked up from reference TRBV5-1 and TRBJ1-2): KAGVTQTPRYLIKTRGQQVTLSCSPISGHRSVSWYQQTPGQGLQFLFEYFSETQRNKGNFPGRFSGRQFSNSRSEMNVSTLELGDSALYLCASSLVGIRDTPSHNYGYTFGSGTRLTVV.